This TCR beta chain was observed in a study of cytomegalovirus exposure and HLA in healthy donors. Whole-study findings and limits: Most subjects' HLA-A and HLA-B alleles were reportedly predicted from TCR beta sequences. In an earlier analysis, productive rearrangement rates for most beta V segments clustered near 90% or 30%. Later analysis reportedly placed an Asian-associated ancestry cluster below the roughly 680-donor mean in N-insertions.

Note on this clone: Its matching antigen is unknown. The junction does not match germline at one end; this may be a read error.

60 Vbeta and 13 Jbeta primers were used in PCR. TCRdb's table, derived via immunoSEQ multiplex PCR, lists solely in-frame clones and lacks some. Among about 98,000 clones listed, roughly 81% were seen once. Germline values: CDR1 MDHEN, CDR2 SYDVKM. The CDR3 sequence is 10 residues long. Sample: PBMCs. The receptor was isolated from a middle-aged man in good health and CMV-seronegative. The V and J genes are TRBV28 and TRBJ1-1, with TRBD1 matching 7 bases. The CDR3 coding sequence is TGTGCCAGCAGGAAGGGACAGCCTCTCTTT. This sequence encodes CASRKGQPLF.